Listed below are T cell receptor beta chains from one sample, sequenced in a study of regulatory T cells in long-lasting Graves disease. From the multiplex PCR reads, TCRdb called clonotypes with MiXCR, one entry per CDR3 protein. The sample includes a few hundred thousand distinct CDR3 sequences, about 12% of them seen just once. These records were also assigned to another study, of T cells in Graves' hyperthyroidism and ophthalmopathy.

Here the sequenced sample was peripheral blood mononuclear cells (PBMCs), taken at new diagnosis, from a patient treated with antithyroid drugs. The receptors here all came from a woman between 18 and 29 years old with Graves disease. CDR3s include the opening cysteine and the closing phenylalanine or tryptophan. Each record gives: V gene, D gene, J gene, clone size, CDR3 DNA, CDR3 protein. D genes are given only for firm matches. Clone size appears in some rows only: once, few, many, or a class for an expanded clone.

V: TRBV28; D: TRBD2; J: TRBJ2-5; size: many; DNA: TGTGCCAGCAGTCCACCTCTAGCGGGAGCCGCTGAGACCCAGTACTTC; CDR3: CASSPPLAGAAETQYF
V: TRBV19; D: -; J: TRBJ2-6; size: -; DNA: TGTGCCAGTAGTAGAGAGGGCCGAAAGAGGTTTTCTGGGGCCAACGTCCTGACTTTC; CDR3: CASSREGRKRFSGANVLTF
V: TRBV11-2; D: -; J: TRBJ2-3; size: many; DNA: TGTGCCAGCAGCGGCCATGAAGATACGCAGTATTTT; CDR3: CASSGHEDTQYF
V: TRBV6-1; D: TRBD2; J: TRBJ2-2; size: many; DNA: TGTGCCAGCACCCTACCTATTACGGGGAGAACTAGCGGGGGTAACACCGGGGAGCTGTTTTTT; CDR3: CASTLPITGRTSGGNTGELFF
V: TRBV6-1; D: -; J: TRBJ2-1; size: many; DNA: TGTGCCAGCTCGGAGTCAACGAGGTTGGGGGCCTCCTACAATGAGCAGTTCTTC; CDR3: CASSESTRLGASYNEQFF
V: TRBV6-5; D: TRBD2; J: TRBJ2-2; size: many; DNA: TGTGCCAGCAGTTACGGGTCGTTGGCTAGCGGAAGACTGTTGGACACCGGGGAGCTGTTTTTT; CDR3: CASSYGSLASGRLLDTGELFF
V: TRBV4-3; D: -; J: TRBJ1-1; size: few; DNA: TGCGCCAGCAGCCGGTATACCCCACAGGATGAAGCTTTCTTT; CDR3: CASSRYTPQDEAFF
V: TRBV12-3/TRBV12-4; D: -; J: TRBJ1-5; size: many; DNA: TGTGCCAGCAGCTCCGCCAGGGTACAGGGTCGGATCTATCAGCCCCAGCATTTT; CDR3: CASSSARVQGRIYQPQHF
V: TRBV20-1; D: TRBD2; J: TRBJ2-7; size: few; DNA: TGCAGTGCTCAGGAAACTAGCGGGAGGGGCGAGCAGTACTTC; CDR3: CSAQETSGRGEQYF
V: TRBV5-1; D: TRBD1; J: TRBJ1-1; size: few; DNA: TGCGCCAGCAGCTTCACGGACAGGGAAACTGAAGCTTTCTTT; CDR3: CASSFTDRETEAFF
V: TRBV12-3/TRBV12-4; D: -; J: TRBJ1-4; size: many; DNA: TGTGCCACCCAACTCAGGGGCGGAAATGAAAAACTGTTTTTT; CDR3: CATQLRGGNEKLFF
V: TRBV20-1; D: TRBD2; J: TRBJ2-5; size: many; DNA: TGCAGTGCTCTCACGGCAAGCGGGAGAGGAGAGACCCAGTACTTC; CDR3: CSALTASGRGETQYF